The rows below give T cell receptor beta chains drawn from one sample of a study of cytomegalovirus exposure and HLA in healthy donors. Profiling relied on immunoSEQ multiplex PCR, and the TCRdb table lists in-frame clones only, not all of them. The sample includes fewer than 200,000 clones, about three quarters seen only once; the top ten take about 1.6%. Sequenced input: PBMCs. Source of these receptors: a girl under 18 in good health and CMV-seronegative. Each CDR3 is given with its conserved first and last residue.

TRBV5-4,CASSSYTGSGYTF
TRBV10-2,CARSKQGTPRTRMNYGYTF
TRBV30,CAWTPGLALQETQYF
TRBV25-1,CASSENRGSGANVLTF
TRBV5-1,CASSPTRGKSYEQYF
TRBV5-1,CASSLGITGEINEAFF
TRBV10-3,CASMGTDYEQYF
TRBV13,CASSSTNYGYTF
TRBV11-3,CASSPYDKPYEQYF
TRBV4-1,CASSHPPTGDISGANVLTF
TRBV7-3,CASSVLTGVTEAFF
TRBV28,CASSFDRLSNQPQHF
TRBV7-2,CASSLARLAGGLTYEQYF
TRBV25-1,CASSESRTAVNEKLFF
TRBV2,CASKGEETQYF
TRBV6-5,CASRQLAGGEETQYF
TRBV11-2,CASSLFRESYGYTF
TRBV27,CASRDRVHGYTF
TRBV27,CASSGQGTNEKLFF
TRBV27,CASSLKGPPYGYTF
TRBV5-1,CASSLVPGNYGYTF
TRBV6-1,CASSEALRQLNYGYTF
TRBV4-1,CASSQVSRTNTEAFF
TRBV5-1,CASGLRDTNEKLFF
TRBV9,CASSESGGYNEQFF
TRBV4-1,CASSQERKQGATEAFF
TRBV30,CAWKEGAGEKLFF
TRBV6-6,CASSYRTGGPDEQYF
TRBV11-2,CASSQLGYGYTF